This entry is about one TCR beta chain. What this receptor recognizes is not known. Base-call qualities are not available, and no considerably larger clone is one nucleotide away. In total, approximately 610 healthy bone marrow donors made up the cohort. Cohort members were all nominally healthy when sampled, although unrecorded immune exposures were likely present. The donor was CMV seronegative and belonged to the group of 320 or so seronegative cohort members. Every donor gave a peripheral blood sample, and the peripheral blood mononuclear cells from that sample were used for TCR beta sequencing. Genomic DNA extraction from the blood cell samples was performed with the Qiagen DNeasy Blood Extraction Kit. This entry belongs to a study of cytomegalovirus exposure and HLA in healthy donors (dated by TCRdb to between 2016 and 2019). Notes on the research overall: An earlier analysis of approximately 640 of the donors reported approximately 300 Gb of sequence data and 100 million to 130 million unique TCR beta sequences from approximately 180 million T cells. Approximately 300 gigabases of sequencing data and around 88 million unique TCR sequences made up an early release that covered over 550 HLA-typed donors. Of the roughly 400 genotyped donors, about 80% fell in the genetic ancestry cluster associated with self-reported Caucasian donors. The study was designed to test whether signatures of past pathogen exposure could be identified by cataloging public T cell receptors. Using immunosequencing, the study profiled T cell repertoires from 500 to 800 subjects and related those repertoires to cytomegalovirus serostatus. Along with the roughly 670-subject first cohort, a separate validation cohort of roughly 110 different subjects was used. The study combined high-throughput TCR immunosequencing, statistical association of individual TCRs with disease status, and machine learning to predict cytomegalovirus infection status. In a later analysis, previously published TCR beta repertoires from 550 to 750 donors were re-analyzed and high-resolution HLA genotyping was added so that TCR occurrence patterns could be studied. Rather than using new phenotypic data, the later analysis identified candidate immune exposures from TCR beta sequences and from how often those sequences occurred across donors. An earlier analysis of around 580 of the donors used high-throughput TCR beta sequencing to judge whether each TCR beta V gene segment behaved as functional or pseudogenic. Donor age, sex, ethnicity and CMV serostatus were collected together with the repertoire data. In a later genetic analysis, genome-wide SNP genotypes for about 65% of the 666 donors were used, and that subset was treated as a discovery cohort. All discovery cohort repertoires had been generated using a single sequencing platform. Class I and class II HLA loci were covered by the typing at four-digit resolution. Typing coverage differed by locus: A, B, C, DRB1 and DQB1 were typed in about 620-640 donors, DQA1 in roughly 510, DPA1 in some 600, and DPB1 in approximately 450. Roughly 5 DR-DQ haplotypes were handled as single units for association and clustering, since linkage in the cohort was strong. Among about 400 genotyped donors of the cohort, an average of approximately 200,000 unique TCR beta nucleotide sequences was sequenced per donor, of which about 18% were non-productive.

Beyond this particular receptor, the publication reports: Presence/absence analyses assumed roughly uniform sequencing depth across donors, an assumption that may not hold. In a later analysis, HLA-associated TCR beta chains were found to be more clonally expanded and to have lower generation probabilities than equally common non-associated chains. Because some donors lacked HLA typing at each locus, the association tests relied only on the typed subset. In the study, some 160 TCR beta chains were listed as associated with cytomegalovirus. Only TCR beta chains were sequenced in this cohort, and the absence of alpha or paired-chain data limited detectable features. In a later analysis, TCR association rates were found to vary across HLA loci, with the most associated TCRs seen for DRB1 alleles and the fewest for HLA-C alleles. The only immune exposure information available for the cohort was CMV serostatus. Correlated functional status among segregating V segments might reflect linkage disequilibrium, but an unknown experimental factor could not be ruled out. Most TCR sequences were seen in very few donors, while some public TCRs were found in many individuals. Three of the identified cytomegalovirus-associated TCR beta chains were confirmed in vitro to be specific for cytomegalovirus antigens. According to a later genetic analysis, donors in an Asian-associated ancestry cluster had fewer N-insertions in productive TCRs than the approximately 690-donor mean. About 17 rarely observed V segments, including chromosome 9 orphons, were excluded from the earlier analysis of about 500 of the donors because counts were too low. The authors suggested that the approach could potentially be generalized to other disease states and immunological phenotypes. A later analysis found that most CMV-associated TCR beta chains appeared HLA-restricted, with HLA associations seemingly driven largely by CMV exposure. The classifier was reported to diagnose cytomegalovirus status with high specificity and sensitivity in both the original and validation cohorts. When HLA alleles, especially DR and DQ, strongly co-occurred, attributing TCR associations to individual alleles was difficult. A further reported finding was that TCR beta sequences accurately predicted the HLA-A and HLA-B alleles for most subjects in the first cohort. The sequencing pipeline was judged likely to have produced a cluster of highly shared sequence variants as a technical artifact. Broadly in line with IMGT annotations, most TCR beta V segments showed up in productive rearrangements about 87% or about 30% of the time in an earlier analysis of several hundred of the donors. At a false discovery rate of 0.05, a later analysis linked some 18,000 TCR beta sequences to specific HLA alleles. A later analysis reported that several top co-occurrence clusters appeared linked to parvovirus B19, influenza, CMV and Epstein-Barr virus. A later genetic analysis associated a missense DCLRE1C variant with V-gene and J-gene trimming of TCR beta chains, and an independent cohort replicated the association.

Receptor libraries were prepared by the immunoSEQ multiplex PCR assay. The multiplex PCR relied on a mix of 60 forward primers for TCR Vbeta segments and 13 reverse primers for TCR Jbeta segments. A multiplex PCR assay on genomic DNA amplified the CDR3 region of rearranged TCR beta genes. On the Illumina HiSeq System, the amplified TCR beta libraries were sequenced as 87-base-pair reads. Per the source publication's procedure: Across the 600 to 700 repertoires, a later analysis counted 78 million or so unique TCR beta chains, around 11 million of which were shared by at least two donors. Raw reads were error-corrected and collapsed into unique sequences with a nearest-neighbor algorithm that merged closely related sequences to remove PCR and sequencing errors. Alignment of CDR3 sequences to IMGT reference sequences was used to assign V, D and J gene segments. For a sequence to be retained, at least a six-nucleotide match to both a V gene segment and a J gene segment was required. A rearrangement was called productive if the CDR3 had no stop codons and remained in frame with V and J, and every other rearrangement was called non-productive. Following IMGT convention, CDR3 was defined as the stretch from the second conserved V-encoded cysteine up to the conserved J-encoded phenylalanine. Sequences without an unambiguous match to a single V gene segment were excluded from the earlier analysis of 587 of the donors. An earlier analysis of about 600 of the donors called V segments functional above 56.7% productive rearrangements and segregating when the between-donor standard deviation exceeded 5%. A statistical classification framework was built for diagnosing cytomegalovirus status from the catalog of TCR beta chain sequences. V and J gene assignment, in a later analysis, came from comparing TCR nucleotide sequences with IMGT/GENE-DB human TR gene sequences. A later analysis assigned CDR3 sequences and most-parsimonious VDJ recombination scenarios with the TCRdist pipeline. A later analysis defined each TCR beta chain by its CDR3 amino acid sequence plus V-gene family, and excluded reads lacking a unique V-gene family. A later analysis removed several hundred highly shared, low-generation-probability nucleotide sequences to deal with suspected cross-contamination and a sequencing artifact. A later analysis calculated a clonal expansion index for each public chain from normalized within-repertoire ranks of inferred template counts. In a later analysis, generation probabilities were computed with a VDJ recombination model fitted to out-of-frame rearrangements, and the resulting probabilities were checked against IGoR. A later analysis scored TCR-TCR, TCR-HLA and TCR-CMV co-occurrence with hypergeometric tests, applying a repertoire-size bias correction to TCR pairs. False discovery rates were estimated in a later analysis by permuting HLA or CMV assignments 20 times. In a later analysis, co-occurring TCRs were grouped using DBSCAN, with TCRdist sequence similarity added in when clustering inside HLA-allele-positive subsets. For co-occurrence clustering, repertoires with fewer than 30,000 or more than 120,000 public chains were excluded, along with a handful of repertoires with anomalous nucleotide sharing. TCRdb carries this immuneACCESS record with in-frame sequences only. Its versions omit some clonotypes, under half of them owing to an unresolved V gene in the studies checked, with the rest unexplained. The V and J calls and clone size were taken over from that table, and D and trimming were inferred from the DNA. In all, the sample holds 90,000 to 110,000 clones, and around 15% of those were seen once. Over 0.8% of the sample is in the top ten clones.

The sequenced sample consisted of PBMCs. This receptor was taken from a female donor in good health and CMV-seronegative.

The encoded CDR3 is CASSGQGYTEAFF. The DNA reads as follows: TGTGCCAGCAGTGGACAGGGGTACACTGAAGCTTTCTTT. The rearrangement joined TRBV6-6 to TRBJ1-1, with 9 junctional bases fitting TRBD1. For this chain, trimming is 5 bases at the V end and 3 bases at the J end, and the number of junction bases without a gene match is 1. There are 13 amino acids in the CDR3, from cysteine to phenylalanine inclusive. Only the CDR3 part of the read is kept: 39 bases, read in frame from the first base. According to the germline V gene (reference sequence), CDR1 reads MNHNY and CDR2 reads SVGAGI.